The subject of this entry is one TCR beta chain. Its antigen is undetermined. Other DNA sequences in the sample encode the same CDR3. The data derive from a study of ipilimumab plus nivolumab after autologous stem cell transplantation. Study background: The DLBCL group included primary refractory and relapsed cases.

Profiled with immunoSEQ multiplex PCR; TCRdb holds only in-frame clones, not every one. The sample comprises fewer than 95,000 clones, 83% of which are singletons, and approximately 2.2% rests with the top ten. From germline, CDR1 is LNHNV and CDR2 YYDKDF (reference sequence). V was shortened by 0 bases and J by 6 bases, with 17 bases between the two germline ends. This CDR3 has 16 residues. Study results and limitations: Per the authors, repertoire, Treg and microbiota data justify further study.

Patients got ipilimumab 1 mg/kg beginning 14 to 28 days post-transplant. Patients received nivolumab 3 mg/kg at weeks 1, 4, 7, 10, then fortnightly to week 26. The input for sequencing was PBMCs, taken in a trial of ipilimumab plus nivolumab as post-transplant consolidation. The chain carries TRBV15 and TRBJ1-2; no firm D call. This TCR was sampled from a male donor with diffuse large B-cell lymphoma. This CDR3 is CATSRDTPQGRNGYTF. The CDR3 nucleotides read TGTGCCACCAGCAGAGACACCCCACAAGGGCGAAATGGCTACACCTTC. Filled out from reference TRBV15 and TRBJ1-2, the complete variable domain reads DAMVIQNPRYQVTQFGKPVTLSCSQTLNHNVMYWYQQKSSQAPKLLFHYYDKDFNNEADTPDNFQSRRPNTSFCFLDIRSPGLGDTAMYLCATSRDTPQGRNGYTFGSGTRLTVV.